This T cell receptor beta chain was sequenced for a study of T-cell memory formation after mild COVID-19 (dated by TCRdb to about 2021). For context, the study as a whole: TCR sequence clusters from the two donors were found to be largely donor specific. In two donors, T-cell clones that expanded and contracted after mild COVID-19 were followed by sequencing TCRalpha and TCRbeta repertoires longitudinally. Two young, previously healthy adult volunteers made up the cohort, one male and one female.

Beyond this particular receptor, the publication reports: Some responding clones were found in pre-infection memory, which suggests that pre-existing cross-reactive memory T cells took part in the SARS-CoV-2 response. Contracting CD4+ clones were found mainly in CM and EM memory subsets, while CD8+ clones were enriched in EMRA. Only a couple of mild cases were covered by the study, and larger cohorts that include severe cases with pre-infection samples were considered necessary. The second-wave clones that peaked on day 37 were not confirmed to be SARS-CoV-2 specific. Clones contracting from day 15 to 85 had balanced CD4/CD8 phenotypes, while a second wave expanding from day 15 to 37 was biased towards CD4+.

Ficoll-Paque density gradient centrifugation was used to isolate PBMCs. The CDR3, cysteine through phenylalanine, is 16 amino acids long. This entry keeps only the CDR3 DNA: 48 bases, framed from base 1. V has 2 bases trimmed and J has 8 bases trimmed; junction bases matching no gene number 12. CDR1 and CDR2 are drawn from the germline V gene: SGHVS, FQNEAQ. This sample was sequenced with an Illumina NovaSeq 6000. TCRalpha and TCRbeta cDNA libraries were constructed by 5'RACE with constant-segment primers, with sample barcodes and unique molecular identifiers being introduced. RNA was extracted from every sample with Trizol reagent. The libraries were amplified in two PCR steps, and the second step added a second sample barcode and Illumina TruSeq adapters. Sequencing of the libraries was done on an Illumina NovaSeq, producing 2 x 150 bp paired-end reads. The authors processed their data as follows. Demultiplexing of reads and collapsing into UMI-guided consensus sequences were performed with migec v1.2.7. Using mixcr v2.1.11, UMI consensuses were aligned to TRA and TRB V and J templates and then assembled into clonotypes. Clonotypes were classified as expanded or contracted when called significant by both edgeR and NoisET, with noise models trained on biological replicates. For edgeR calls, the thresholds were a false discovery rate-adjusted p below 0.01 and a log2 fold-change of 1. As an exploratory analysis of dynamics, PCA with hierarchical clustering was applied to max-normalized trajectories of the 1000 most abundant clonotypes. Each responding clone was given a CD4 or CD8 phenotype based on the CD4+ and CD8+ repertoires, which had been sequenced separately. TCRdb reanalyzed the raw reads on its own, using fastp at Q25 for trimming and MiXCR for clone calling, and kept in-frame beta chains. Rows matching on CDR3 protein sequence are summarized as one entry with the most common DNA and genes. In this record, the V and J calls reflect TCRdb's handling and not the investigators' own analysis. This sample lists 250,000 to 300,000 distinct CDR3 sequences; roughly 16% were detected once. Together, the top ten hold roughly 25% of the sample.

The table lists this clonotype with many counts. Its specific antigen is unknown. No base quality information exists; no much larger clone differs at one position. In this chain, TRBV7-8 is recombined with TRBJ2-3; TRBD2 matches 8 bases in the middle. Source material: PBMCs or a T cell subset sorted from them (not recorded which). This TCR derives from a man younger than 35 who had mild COVID-19 (a few samples of this study predate the infection). The sample titles of this study are shuffled in the database, so cell type and time point are left out; the donor was told from shared clones. The CDR3 has the sequence CASSLRVGTRMGTQYF. The bases read TGTGCCAGCAGCTTAAGGGTCGGGACTAGAATGGGTACGCAGTATTTT.